One and the same sample provided the 5 T cell receptor beta chains below, sequenced in a study of T cells in Graves' hyperthyroidism and ophthalmopathy. Authors of the study amplified TCR beta CDR3 regions from RNA transcripts. HTBI primers were employed in a first-round RT-PCR of the TCR CDR3. MiXCR, run by TCRdb on the multiplex PCR reads, gives a single entry per CDR3 protein. The sample lists about 460,000 distinct CDR3 sequences; 22% were seen once. The sequencing sample was made of blood. The receptors shown here come from an older woman with Graves' ophthalmopathy.

At least ten counts were recorded for this clonotype. The chain recombines TRBV6-2 or TRBV6-3 with TRBJ2-1; TRBD2 aligns across 10 bases. The CDR3 totals 17 residues. Germline V gene data show CDR1 as MNHEY and CDR2 as SVGEGT. The V segment lost 6 bases and the J segment 8 bases; nucleotides outside the gene matches: 16. The DNA of the CDR3 is TGTGCCAGCAGCGAAGTGAGGACTAGCGGAGTGGCGGATGAGCAGTTCTTC. Its protein product is CASSEVRTSGVADEQFF.

A few counts support this clonotype. The chain uses TRBV11-2 and TRBJ2-7; 9 nucleotides align to TRBD1. The CDR3 sequence is 16 residues long. CDR1 is SGHAT and CDR2 is FQNNGV in the germline V gene. The V gene end was trimmed by 5 bases and the J gene end by 4 bases; junction bases not matched to a gene: 12. CDR3 coding DNA: TGTGCCAGCAGCCTGGGGTGGGGACAGGGATTATACGAGCAGTACTTC. It yields the protein CASSLGWGQGLYEQYF.

The sample holds many counts of this clonotype. The chain links TRBV28 to TRBJ2-5, with 8 bases identical to TRBD2. Germline CDR1 and CDR2: MDHEN and SYDVKM. Trimming at V came to 3 bases and at J to 4 bases, leaving 7 bases not matched to a gene. The CDR3 has 15 residues. CDR3: CASSFYSGSGETQYF. The DNA for the CDR3 is TGTGCCAGCAGTTTCTACAGCGGGAGTGGAGAGACCCAGTACTTC.

CDR3 protein: CASSLGSSGGNEQFF. The CDR3 bases are TGCGCCAGCAGCTTGGGTTCTAGCGGGGGGAATGAGCAGTTCTTC. The chain has TRBV5-1 and TRBJ2-1; 11 nucleotides align to TRBD2. Trimming took 0 bases from V and 7 from J; bases not matched to a gene: 3. The CDR3 is made up of 15 amino acids. In germline, CDR1 is SGHRS, CDR2 YFSETQ.

The rearrangement joins TRBV6-1 to TRBJ2-4; D ambiguous. This CDR3 region has 16 residues. V was shortened by 9 bases and J by 0 bases, with 18 bases between the two germline ends. Germline V gives CDR1 MNHNS, CDR2 SASEGT. The CDR3 bases are TGTGCCAGGTCGTTCGGAACACTTCTAGCCAAAAACATTCAGTACTTC. Residues: CARSFGTLLAKNIQYF.